One sample yielded the 9 T cell receptor beta chains listed below, sequenced in a study of PD-1 blockade in classical Hodgkin lymphoma. Assay: immunoSEQ multiplex PCR; the TCRdb copy retains only in-frame clones and omits some. Among about 90,000 clones listed, about 91% were seen once. All the patients suffered relapse after autologous stem cell transplantation, and brentuximab vedotin exposure differed. The sample was peripheral blood mononuclear cells (PBMCs), taken before the second cycle of nivolumab. The receptors derive from a human donor with classical Hodgkin lymphoma.

The chain couples TRBV7-9 to TRBJ2-7; D gene unclear. Deletions cut 0 bases from V and 3 bases from J, with 9 bases between. The CDR3 covers 14 residues. CDR1 is SEHNR and CDR2 is FQNEAQ in the germline V gene (reference sequence). The CDR3 sequence is CASSLAGPFYEQYF. In nucleotides, the CDR3 is TGTGCCAGCAGCTTAGCGGGCCCTTTCTACGAGCAGTACTTC.

The chain links TRBV5-1 to TRBJ2-2; TRBD1 might be the D (6 bases). V dropped 4 bases and J dropped 6 bases, with 7 bases sitting between them. CDR3 length: 12 residues. CDR1 and CDR2 (germline): SGHRS, YFSETQ. In DNA form, the CDR3 reads TGCGCCAGCAGCCCAGGGGCCGGGGAGCTGTTTTTT. As protein: CASSPGAGELFF. Variable domain in full (rest from reference TRBV5-1 and TRBJ2-2): KAGVTQTPRYLIKTRGQQVTLSCSPISGHRSVSWYQQTPGQGLQFLFEYFSETQRNKGNFPGRFSGRQFSNSRSEMNVSTLELGDSALYLCASSPGAGELFFGEGSRLTVL.

V and J are TRBV28 and TRBJ1-6; D uncertain. Germline-derived CDR1 and CDR2 are MDHEN and SYDVKM. CDR3 size: 12 residues. V was pared by 3 bases and J by 10 bases, with 7 bases between. CDR3 coding DNA: TGTGCCAGCAGTTTCCTGGGCTCACCCCTCCACTTT. The encoded protein is CASSFLGSPLHF. Full variable domain (rest looked up from reference TRBV28 and TRBJ1-6): DVKVTQSSRYLVKRTGEKVFLECVQDMDHENMFWYRQDPGLGLRLIYFSYDVKMKEKGDIPEGYSVSREKKERFSLILESASTNQTSMYLCASSFLGSPLHFGNGTRLTVT.

This clone showed up just a few times. This chain connects TRBV19 to TRBJ2-7; 8 bases line up with TRBD1. The length of the CDR3 is 13 residues. V lost 5 bases, J lost 1 base, and 1 base stayed unmatched. Per germline, CDR1 LNHDA and CDR2 SQIVND (reference sequence). The CDR3 sequence is CASSGQGSYEQYF. CDR3 nucleotides: TGTGCCAGTAGTGGACAGGGATCCTACGAGCAGTACTTC.

This chain uses TRBV7-8 with TRBJ1-5; D gene unclear. Trimming removed 0 bases at V and 7 bases at J, with 7 bases between. CDR3 length: 13 amino acids. Germline-derived CDR1 and CDR2 are SGHVS and FQNEAQ. The CDR3: CASSLALAQPQHF. CDR3 nucleotides: TGTGCCAGCAGCTTAGCGTTGGCCCAGCCCCAGCATTTT.

J is TRBJ2-7 and V is TRBV11-2; no clear D gene. The ends were cut back, 5 bases at V and 7 bases at J, with 12 bases in the middle. This CDR3 has 12 amino acids. Germline CDR1 SGHAT, CDR2 FQNNGV. The CDR3 DNA is TGTGCCAGCAGCGTTAGCCCGGGTGAGCAGTACTTC. Translating it yields CASSVSPGEQYF.

The V and J genes are TRBV6-5 and TRBJ2-1, with unresolved D. Per germline, CDR1 MNHEY and CDR2 SVGAGI. The CDR3 is 15 amino acids. V was clipped by 2 bases and J by 0 bases, with 8 bases between them. The CDR3 here is CASSYDGSSYNEQFF. DNA for the CDR3: TGTGCCAGCAGTTACGACGGTAGCTCCTACAATGAGCAGTTCTTC.

The rearrangement links TRBV19 to TRBJ1-5, with 7 bases matching TRBD1. From germline, CDR1 is LNHDA and CDR2 SQIVND (reference sequence). V shed 5 bases and J 2 bases; nucleotides not matched to a gene: 6. This CDR3 is 15 amino acids long. The chain's CDR3 is CASSPGGRGNQPQHF. DNA of the CDR3: TGTGCCAGTAGTCCAGGGGGAAGGGGCAATCAGCCCCAGCATTTT.

The chain has TRBV27 and TRBJ2-1, with TRBD2 matching over 13 bases. The germline gives CDR1 MNHEY, CDR2 SMNVEV (reference sequence). The CDR3 covers 15 residues. V trimming: 3 bases; J trimming: 9 bases; junction bases outside the gene matches: 5. CDR3 sequence (DNA): TGTGCCAGCAGTTTCCCGGGACTAGCGGGACTTGAGCAGTTCTTC. The encoded protein is CASSFPGLAGLEQFF.